This T cell receptor (beta chain) is drawn from a study of T cells in Graves' hyperthyroidism and ophthalmopathy. Study results and caveats: Most clonotypes expanded in thyroid above 0.001 were likewise present in blood.

This clonotype came up many times. The antigen is unknown. The CDR3 regions of TCR beta were amplified from RNA transcripts. The primer set for the first-round RT-PCR of the TCR CDR3 was HTBI. TCRdb passed the multiplex PCR reads through MiXCR, listing each CDR3 protein once. The table records nearly 600,000 distinct CDR3 sequences, over 12% of them present only once. Looked up from germline, CDR1 is MNHEY and CDR2 is SVGEGT. The germline V and J ends were trimmed by 2 bases and 4 bases, with 9 bases remaining between them. This CDR3 has 13 residues. Thyroid ultrasound, orbital computed tomography, clinical symptoms, and serum thyroxine and TRAb underpinned diagnoses.

The receptor comes from a woman under 30 with Graves' ophthalmopathy. Sequences were obtained from blood. This rearrangement joins TRBV6-2 or TRBV6-3 to TRBJ2-7; D unclear. The CDR3 loop reads CASSYNYGYEQYF. Written as DNA, the CDR3 is TGTGCCAGCAGTTACAATTACGGGTACGAGCAGTACTTC.